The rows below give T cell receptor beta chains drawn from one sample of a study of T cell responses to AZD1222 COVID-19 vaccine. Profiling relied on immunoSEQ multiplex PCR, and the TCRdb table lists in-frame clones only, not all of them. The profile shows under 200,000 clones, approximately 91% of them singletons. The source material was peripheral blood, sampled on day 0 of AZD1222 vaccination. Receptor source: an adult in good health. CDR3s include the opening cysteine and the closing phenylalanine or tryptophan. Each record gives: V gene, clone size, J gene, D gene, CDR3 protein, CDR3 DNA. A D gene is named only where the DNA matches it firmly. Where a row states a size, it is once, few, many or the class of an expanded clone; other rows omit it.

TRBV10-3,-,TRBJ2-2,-,CAITEVLNTGELFF,TGTGCCATCACTGAGGTGTTGAACACCGGGGAGCTGTTTTTT
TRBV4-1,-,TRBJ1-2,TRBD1,CASSPLGTGNYGYTF,TGCGCCAGCAGCCCTTTGGGGACAGGGAACTATGGCTACACCTTC
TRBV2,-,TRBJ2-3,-,CASSGQENTQYF,TGTGCCAGCAGCGGGCAGGAGAATACGCAGTATTTT
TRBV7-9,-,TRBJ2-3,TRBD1,CASSLRGPVPDTQYF,TGTGCCAGCAGCCTCAGGGGGCCGGTCCCAGATACGCAGTATTTT
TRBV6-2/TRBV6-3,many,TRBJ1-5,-,CASSWTDHQPQHF,TGTGCCAGCAGTTGGACAGACCATCAGCCCCAGCATTTT
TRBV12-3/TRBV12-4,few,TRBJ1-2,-,CASSYRDNYGYTF,TGTGCCAGCAGTTACAGGGATAACTATGGCTACACCTTC
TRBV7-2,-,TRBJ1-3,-,CASSRRTASSGNTIYF,TGTGCCAGCAGCCGGCGAACGGCTTCATCTGGAAACACCATATATTTT
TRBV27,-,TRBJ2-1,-,CASGLEGGAYNEQFF,TGTGCCAGCGGATTAGAGGGGGGCGCCTACAATGAGCAGTTCTTC
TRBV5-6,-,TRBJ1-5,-,CASSLGGGNQPQHF,TGTGCCAGCAGCTTGGGAGGGGGCAATCAGCCCCAGCATTTT
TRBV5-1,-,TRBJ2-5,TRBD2,CASSLGLARQETQYF,TGCGCCAGCAGCTTGGGACTAGCTCGACAAGAGACCCAGTACTTC
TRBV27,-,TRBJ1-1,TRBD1,CASSPITGQGRVGTEAFF,TGTGCCAGCAGTCCTATTACGGGACAGGGGAGGGTAGGAACTGAAGCTTTCTTT
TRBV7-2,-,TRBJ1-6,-,CASSFSGLNSPLHF,TGTGCCAGCAGCTTTTCGGGGTTGAATTCACCCCTCCACTTT
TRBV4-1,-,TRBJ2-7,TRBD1,CASSQPGQRVSYEQYF,TGCGCCAGCAGCCAACCGGGACAGAGAGTTTCCTACGAGCAGTACTTC
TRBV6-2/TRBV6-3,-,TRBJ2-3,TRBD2,CASSYRSWPGLAASSTDTQYF,TGTGCCAGCAGTTATCGATCGTGGCCGGGACTAGCGGCTTCTAGCACAGATACGCAGTATTTT
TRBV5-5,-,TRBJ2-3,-,CASSWSLGRGGGGTDTQYF,TGTGCCAGCAGCTGGAGCCTGGGCAGGGGCGGAGGTGGCACAGATACGCAGTATTTT
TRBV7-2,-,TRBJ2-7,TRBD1,CASSSTGTVTYEQYF,TGTGCCAGCAGCTCCACCGGGACAGTAACCTACGAGCAGTACTTC
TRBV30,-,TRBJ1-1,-,CAWSVKAEAFF,TGTGCCTGGAGTGTAAAGGCTGAAGCTTTCTTT
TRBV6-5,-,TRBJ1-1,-,CASSYFFTGLNTEAFF,TGTGCCAGCAGTTACTTCTTCACAGGACTGAACACTGAAGCTTTCTTT
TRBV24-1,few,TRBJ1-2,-,CATSESGYGYTF,TGTGCCACCAGTGAGTCTGGGTATGGCTACACCTTC
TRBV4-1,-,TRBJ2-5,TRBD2,CASSQDPSASGETQYF,TGCGCCAGCAGCCAAGATCCCTCCGCTAGCGGGGAGACCCAGTACTTC
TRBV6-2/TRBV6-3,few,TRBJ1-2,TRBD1,CASSPPGQGGYTF,TGTGCCAGCAGTCCGCCTGGACAGGGCGGCTACACCTTC
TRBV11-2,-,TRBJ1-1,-,CASSPSGNTEAFF,TGTGCCAGCAGCCCGTCAGGGAACACTGAAGCTTTCTTT
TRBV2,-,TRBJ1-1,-,CASSEESGAESLNTEAFF,TGTGCCAGCAGTGAAGAATCAGGGGCAGAGAGTCTGAACACTGAAGCTTTCTTT
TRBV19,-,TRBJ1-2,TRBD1,CASSLPDRPLNYGYTF,TGTGCCAGTAGTCTCCCGGACAGGCCGCTGAACTATGGCTACACCTTC
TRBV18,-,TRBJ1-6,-,CASSRDRGGDSPLHF,TGTGCCAGCTCACGGGATAGGGGCGGTGATTCACCCCTCCACTTT
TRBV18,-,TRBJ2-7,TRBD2,CASSPGRGPIYEQYF,TGTGCCAGCTCACCTGGGAGGGGACCTATTTACGAGCAGTACTTC
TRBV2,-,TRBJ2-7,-,CASSESTGSSWYEQYF,TGTGCCAGCAGTGAGTCCACAGGGTCCTCTTGGTACGAGCAGTACTTC
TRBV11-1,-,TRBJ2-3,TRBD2,CASAGWGGGTTDTQYF,TGTGCCAGCGCTGGCTGGGGCGGGGGGACCACAGATACGCAGTATTTT
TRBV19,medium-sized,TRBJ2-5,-,CASGVGPGETQYF,TGTGCCAGTGGGGTCGGCCCAGGGGAGACCCAGTACTTC
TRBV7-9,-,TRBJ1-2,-,CASSLADRPYGYTF,TGTGCCAGCAGCTTAGCGGACAGACCCTATGGCTACACCTTC
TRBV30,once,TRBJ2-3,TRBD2,CAWSVPLAGGSDTQYF,TGTGCCTGGAGTGTACCACTAGCGGGGGGGTCAGATACGCAGTATTTT
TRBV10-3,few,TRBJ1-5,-,CATGFLGGDQPQHF,TGTGCCACCGGTTTTTTGGGAGGGGATCAGCCCCAGCATTTT
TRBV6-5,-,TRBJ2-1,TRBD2,CASSPIAGGRNEQFF,TGTGCCAGCAGTCCCATAGCGGGAGGAAGGAATGAGCAGTTCTTC
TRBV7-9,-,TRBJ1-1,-,CASQSRTMNTEAFF,TGTGCCAGCCAATCCCGCACTATGAACACTGAAGCTTTCTTT
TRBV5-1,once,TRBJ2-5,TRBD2,CASSLASGGYQETQYF,TGCGCCAGCAGCTTGGCCTCCGGGGGGTACCAAGAGACCCAGTACTTC
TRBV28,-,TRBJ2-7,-,CASSQTFYEQYF,TGTGCCAGCAGTCAAACTTTCTACGAGCAGTACTTC
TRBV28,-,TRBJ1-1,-,CASSLGYGGTEAFF,TGTGCCAGCAGTTTAGGGTATGGGGGTACTGAAGCTTTCTTT
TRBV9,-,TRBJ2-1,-,CASSVEVRDEQFF,TGTGCCAGCAGCGTAGAGGTTCGGGATGAGCAGTTCTTC
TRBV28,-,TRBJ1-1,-,CASSFREMNTEAFF,TGTGCCAGCAGTTTCCGGGAGATGAACACTGAAGCTTTCTTT
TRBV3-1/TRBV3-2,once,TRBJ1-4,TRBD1,CASSGTVSGEKLFF,TGTGCCAGCAGCGGGACAGTCTCCGGAGAAAAACTGTTTTTT
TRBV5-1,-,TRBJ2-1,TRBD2,CASSWSVGAGNEQFF,TGCGCCAGCAGCTGGAGCGTGGGAGCGGGGAATGAGCAGTTCTTC
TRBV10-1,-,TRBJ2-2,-,CASTLGESPGHSNTGELFF,TGCGCCAGCACTCTGGGGGAGAGCCCGGGACACTCGAACACCGGGGAGCTGTTTTTT
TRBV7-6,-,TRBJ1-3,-,CASSGEGGDGNTIYF,TGTGCCAGCAGCGGAGAAGGGGGGGATGGAAACACCATATATTTT
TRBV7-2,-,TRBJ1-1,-,CASSLARTADTEAFF,TGTGCCAGCAGCTTAGCGCGGACAGCGGACACTGAAGCTTTCTTT
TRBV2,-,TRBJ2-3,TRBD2,CASSARTSGSADTQYF,TGTGCCAGCAGTGCGCGGACTAGCGGGAGTGCAGATACGCAGTATTTT
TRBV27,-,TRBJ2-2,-,CASSLAGGELFF,TGTGCCAGCAGTTTGGCCGGCGGGGAGCTGTTTTTT
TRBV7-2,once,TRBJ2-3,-,CASSLGPRDTQYF,TGTGCCAGCAGCTTAGGTCCCAGGGATACGCAGTATTTT
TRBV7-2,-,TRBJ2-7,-,CASSLYWTDSYEQYF,TGTGCCAGCAGCTTATACTGGACCGACTCCTACGAGCAGTACTTC
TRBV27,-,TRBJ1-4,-,CASSPLTAVNEKLFF,TGTGCCAGCAGCCCCCTTACGGCAGTTAATGAAAAACTGTTTTTT
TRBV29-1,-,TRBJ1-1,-,CSVVAGEAFF,TGCAGCGTTGTTGCGGGTGAAGCTTTCTTT
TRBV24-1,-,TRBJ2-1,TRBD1,CATSDFGTGGNNEQFF,TGTGCCACCAGTGATTTCGGGACAGGGGGAAACAATGAGCAGTTCTTC
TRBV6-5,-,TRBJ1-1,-,CASGRQNTEAFF,TGTGCCAGCGGCAGACAGAACACTGAAGCTTTCTTT
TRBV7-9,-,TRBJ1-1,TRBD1,CASSKGQGYTEAFF,TGTGCCAGCAGCAAGGGACAGGGATACACTGAAGCTTTCTTT
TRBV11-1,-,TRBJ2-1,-,CASSLDRNNEQFF,TGTGCCAGCAGCTTAGACAGAAACAATGAGCAGTTCTTC
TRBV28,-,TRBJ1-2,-,CASRVPLDYGYTF,TGTGCCAGCAGGGTCCCCCTTGACTATGGCTACACCTTC
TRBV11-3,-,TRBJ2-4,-,CASSLGGDNIQYF,TGTGCCAGCAGCTTAGGAGGGGATAACATTCAGTACTTC
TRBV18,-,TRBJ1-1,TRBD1,CASSRTGAPEAFF,TGTGCCAGCTCACGAACAGGGGCCCCTGAAGCTTTCTTT
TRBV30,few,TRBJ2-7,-,CAWNPWTDSREQYF,TGTGCCTGGAACCCCTGGACAGACAGTCGCGAGCAGTACTTC
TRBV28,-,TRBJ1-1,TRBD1,CASSFPGRGHTEAFF,TGTGCCAGCAGTTTCCCCGGCAGGGGGCATACTGAAGCTTTCTTT